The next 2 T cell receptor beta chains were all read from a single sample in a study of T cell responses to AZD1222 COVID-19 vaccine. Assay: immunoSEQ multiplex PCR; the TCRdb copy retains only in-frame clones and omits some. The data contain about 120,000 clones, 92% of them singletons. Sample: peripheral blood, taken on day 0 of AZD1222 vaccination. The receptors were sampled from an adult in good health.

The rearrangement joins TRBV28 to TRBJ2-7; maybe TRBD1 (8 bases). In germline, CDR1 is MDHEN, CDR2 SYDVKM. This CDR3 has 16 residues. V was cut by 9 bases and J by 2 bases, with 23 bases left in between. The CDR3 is CASGTTGGTGAYEQYF. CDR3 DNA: TGTGCCAGTGGGACTACAGGGGGAACGGGGGCCTACGAGCAGTACTTC.

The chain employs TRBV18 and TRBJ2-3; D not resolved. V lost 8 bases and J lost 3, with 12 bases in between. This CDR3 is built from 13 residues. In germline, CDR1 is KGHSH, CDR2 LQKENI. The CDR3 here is CASHPLGTDTQYF. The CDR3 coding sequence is TGTGCCAGCCACCCCCTAGGTACAGATACGCAGTATTTT.